The rows below give T cell receptor beta chains drawn from one sample of a study of control samples from healthy donors and cancer patients. Data came from immunoSEQ multiplex PCR; TCRdb stores just in-frame clones and leaves some out. The data contain fewer than 200,000 clones, around 90% of them singletons. Sequences were obtained from blood. The receptors derive from a woman aged 30 to 39 in good health. Each CDR3 is given with its conserved first and last residue. Fields, in order: clone size, V gene, D gene, J gene, CDR3 protein, CDR3 DNA. The D gene is left open where the match is weak. Where a row states a size, it is once, few, many or the class of an expanded clone; other rows omit it.

>.|TRBV7-2|TRBD1|TRBJ2-5
CASSTGQGAKTQYF
TGTGCCAGCAGCACCGGACAGGGGGCTAAGACCCAGTACTTC
>.|TRBV5-1|TRBD1|TRBJ1-2
CASSPEGAGGYTF
TGCGCCAGCAGCCCTGAGGGGGCAGGGGGCTACACCTTC
>.|TRBV29-1|TRBD2|TRBJ2-5
CSVPTSGTQETQYF
TGCAGCGTCCCGACTAGCGGGACCCAAGAGACCCAGTACTTC
>.|TRBV6-5|TRBD1|TRBJ1-1
CASSYSRTGSTEAFF
TGTGCCAGCAGTTACTCCCGGACAGGGTCCACTGAAGCTTTCTTT
>.|TRBV7-2|.|TRBJ1-1
CASSLAGAAGKAFF
TGTGCCAGCAGCTTAGCTGGGGCAGCGGGGAAAGCTTTCTTT
>.|TRBV19|.|TRBJ2-5
CASADWGSQLETQYF
TGTGCCAGCGCCGACTGGGGCTCCCAATTAGAGACCCAGTACTTC
>.|TRBV28|.|TRBJ1-4
CASRPGLNEKLFF
TGTGCCAGCAGACCGGGACTTAATGAAAAACTGTTTTTT
>.|TRBV4-1|.|TRBJ2-4
CASSQEGSRGDIQYF
TGCGCCAGCAGCCAAGAAGGTAGCAGGGGAGACATTCAGTACTTC
>.|TRBV6-5|TRBD1|TRBJ2-3
CASSRDRVGDTQYF
TGTGCCAGCAGTCGGGACAGGGTGGGTGATACGCAGTATTTT
>.|TRBV10-3|.|TRBJ1-5
CAISATADSNQPQHF
TGTGCCATCAGCGCTACAGCAGATTCTAATCAGCCCCAGCATTTT
>once|TRBV14|.|TRBJ1-4
CASSRGGTSVGEKLFF
TGTGCCAGCAGCCGCGGTGGGACGTCCGTCGGGGAAAAACTGTTTTTT
>.|TRBV28|.|TRBJ1-2
CASSAPGPRSGYTF
TGTGCCAGCAGTGCCCCGGGACCGCGGTCTGGCTACACCTTC
>.|TRBV19|.|TRBJ1-1
CASRGQFNTEAFF
TGTGCCAGTAGAGGACAGTTTAACACTGAAGCTTTCTTT
>few|TRBV5-1|.|TRBJ1-1
CASSLAKDSWRNTEAFF
TGCGCCAGCAGCTTGGCCAAGGACTCCTGGAGGAACACTGAAGCTTTCTTT
>.|TRBV28|.|TRBJ1-1
CAGRGAGEETEAFF
TGTGCCGGGCGGGGGGCTGGTGAGGAGACTGAAGCTTTCTTT
>few|TRBV29-1|.|TRBJ1-1
CSVEGVGNTEAFF
TGCAGCGTTGAAGGGGTCGGGAACACTGAAGCTTTCTTT
>.|TRBV19|TRBD1|TRBJ2-7
CASQDRGYEQYF
TGTGCCAGCCAAGACAGGGGCTACGAGCAGTACTTC
>.|TRBV18|TRBD1|TRBJ1-5
CASSPLPGQSNQPQHF
TGTGCCAGCTCCCCCCTCCCGGGACAGTCTAATCAGCCCCAGCATTTT
>.|TRBV13|TRBD2|TRBJ2-3
CASSYYLLSGSGTDTQYF
TGTGCCAGCAGCTACTACCTCCTTAGCGGGAGCGGGACAGATACGCAGTATTTT
>.|TRBV5-1|.|TRBJ1-3
CASSSSDGGNTIYF
TGCGCCAGCAGCTCCTCGGACGGTGGAAACACCATATATTTT
>.|TRBV5-5|.|TRBJ2-7
CASSRSTGYYSYEQYF
TGTGCCAGCAGCCGCTCAACAGGGTACTACTCCTACGAGCAGTACTTC
>.|TRBV4-2|.|TRBJ2-1
CASSHVGGSANEQFF
TGTGCCAGCAGCCATGTCGGGGGAAGCGCCAATGAGCAGTTCTTC
>once|TRBV5-4|.|TRBJ2-1
CASSLGLPHADEQFF
TGTGCCAGCAGCTTGGGCCTACCCCACGCGGATGAGCAGTTCTTC
>.|TRBV7-9|TRBD1|TRBJ1-2
CASSSTRTGAYGYTF
TGTGCCAGCAGCTCGACGCGGACAGGAGCCTATGGCTACACCTTC
>.|TRBV14|.|TRBJ2-7
CASSQVDRSYEQYF
TGTGCCAGCAGCCAAGTAGACAGATCCTACGAGCAGTACTTC
>once|TRBV7-2|.|TRBJ2-3
CASRPRGGSDTQYF
TGTGCCAGCAGACCCCGTGGGGGTTCAGATACGCAGTATTTT
>.|TRBV6-5|.|TRBJ1-1
CASNLGLHTEAFF
TGTGCCAGCAACCTCGGACTGCACACTGAAGCTTTCTTT
>.|TRBV6-5|.|TRBJ2-2
CASSWAGELFF
TGTGCCAGCAGTTGGGCCGGGGAGCTGTTTTTT
>.|TRBV10-3|TRBD2|TRBJ2-3
CAMRGGPTDTQYF
TGTGCCATGCGGGGGGGCCCGACAGATACGCAGTATTTT
>.|TRBV7-9|TRBD2|TRBJ2-1
CASSLLDRALAGVYNEQFF
TGTGCCAGCAGCTTACTGGACAGAGCCCTAGCGGGAGTTTACAATGAGCAGTTCTTC
>.|TRBV11-3|.|TRBJ1-6
CASSSAGSSYNSPLHF
TGTGCCAGCAGCTCCGCGGGGAGCTCCTATAATTCACCCCTCCACTTT
>.|TRBV4-1|TRBD2|TRBJ2-5
CASSQEPPSGPIGRETQYF
TGCGCCAGCAGCCAAGAACCCCCTAGCGGGCCTATCGGACGAGAGACCCAGTACTTC
>.|TRBV28|TRBD1|TRBJ2-7
CASSPPGQPYEQYF
TGTGCCAGCAGCCCCCCGGGACAGCCCTACGAGCAGTACTTC
>.|TRBV7-9|TRBD1|TRBJ2-1
CASSGPGQGPNEQFF
TGTGCCAGCAGCGGTCCGGGACAGGGGCCCAATGAGCAGTTCTTC
>.|TRBV24-1|.|TRBJ1-1
CATSLGSGGAFF
TGTGCCACCAGTTTGGGCAGCGGGGGAGCTTTCTTT